The T cell receptor beta chain under discussion was sequenced for a study of T cell responses to AZD1222 COVID-19 vaccine. CDR3 length equals 13 residues. V was clipped by 4 bases and J by 11 bases, with 17 bases between them. Germline-derived CDR1 and CDR2 are LGHDT and YNNKEL (reference sequence). Broader study findings: Clonal diversity may have been underestimated, and the donors were mostly white British, with more females than males.

On this clone itself: The antigen is undetermined.

Using immunoSEQ multiplex PCR, the repertoire was profiled, and TCRdb retains in-frame clones only, with some absent. The top ten hold about 1% of the sample, which has approximately 180,000 clones, 85% to 95% seen once. Sequenced material: peripheral blood, taken 28 days after the second dose of the MenACWY control vaccine. The V and J genes are TRBV3-1 (or the pseudogene TRBV3-2) and TRBJ1-1, with D possibly being TRBD1 (6 bases). The TCR sequence derives from an adult who received the MenACWY meningococcal vaccine as a control. The CDR3: CASSPLGGAGAFF. The CDR3, as DNA: TGTGCCAGCAGCCCCCTCGGGGGGGCCGGTGCTTTCTTT.